This record covers a single TCR beta chain. What it binds is not known. Clones were read by immunoSEQ multiplex PCR, and TCRdb kept only the in-frame ones, dropping some. This table holds 2 million to 2.5 million clones, more than 80% found once. CDR3 length equals 14 residues. Per the germline V gene, CDR1 is GTSNPN and CDR2 is SVGIG (reference sequence). With 6 bases clipped from V and 8 bases from J, the junction kept 11 bases outside the gene matches. The sample originates from a study of shared clonotypes between healthy human individuals. Splitting the CD4+ cells yielded a CD45RA+ naive subset and a CD45RA-negative memory subset. Study-level points and caveats: With a handful of donors compared, 4.5% to 6.5% of naive CD4 clonotypes were shared. Researchers found naive subsets generally carried larger estimated richness than memory subsets. The expectation was that sequencing depth would affect clonotype sharing among donors.

The clonotype comes from a young man in good health. Some clones in this sample may be carry-over from other donors' samples. The source material was naive CD4+ T cells from PBMCs. The subset denotes: CD45RA+ positively selected. V gene TRBV30 combines with J gene TRBJ1-4, with 8 bases identical to TRBD1. CDR3 residues: CACSPGGRREKLFF. DNA for the CDR3: TGTGCCTGCTCCCCAGGGGGCAGAAGGGAAAAACTGTTTTTT.